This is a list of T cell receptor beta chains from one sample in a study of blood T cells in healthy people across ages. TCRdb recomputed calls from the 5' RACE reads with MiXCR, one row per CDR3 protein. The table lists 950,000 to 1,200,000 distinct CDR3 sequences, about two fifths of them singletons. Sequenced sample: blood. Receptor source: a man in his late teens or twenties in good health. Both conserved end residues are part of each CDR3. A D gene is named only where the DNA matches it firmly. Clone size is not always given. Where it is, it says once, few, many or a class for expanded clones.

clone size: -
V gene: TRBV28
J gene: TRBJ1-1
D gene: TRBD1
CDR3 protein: CASSLQGTAFF
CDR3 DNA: TGTGCCAGCAGTCTACAGGGGACGGCTTTCTTT

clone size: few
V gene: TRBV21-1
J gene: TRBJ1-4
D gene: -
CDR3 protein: CASSKRKKNNEKLFF
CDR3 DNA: TGTGCCAGCAGCAAAAGGAAGAAGAATAATGAAAAACTGTTTTTT

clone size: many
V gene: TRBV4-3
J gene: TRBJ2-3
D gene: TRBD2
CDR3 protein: CASSHENLAGADTQYF
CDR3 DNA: TGCGCCAGCAGCCATGAAAACTTAGCGGGAGCAGATACGCAGTATTTT

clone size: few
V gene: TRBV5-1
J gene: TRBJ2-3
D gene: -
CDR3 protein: CASSWGPRPFDTQYF
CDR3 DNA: TGCGCCAGCAGCTGGGGTCCTAGGCCCTTTGATACGCAGTATTTT

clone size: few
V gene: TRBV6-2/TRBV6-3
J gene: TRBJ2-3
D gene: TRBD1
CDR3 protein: CASRKGYSLETRGRFDTQYF
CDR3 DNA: TGTGCCAGCAGGAAGGGGTACTCGCTTGAAACCAGGGGGCGCTTCGATACGCAGTATTTT

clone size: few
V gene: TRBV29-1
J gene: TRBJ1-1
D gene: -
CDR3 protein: CSARNTEAFF
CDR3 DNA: TGCAGCGCTCGAAACACTGAAGCTTTCTTT

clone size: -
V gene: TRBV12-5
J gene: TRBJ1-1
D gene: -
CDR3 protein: CASGLPNDLQGWRTEAFF
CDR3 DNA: TGTGCTAGTGGTTTGCCAAACGACCTACAGGGCTGGCGCACTGAAGCTTTCTTT

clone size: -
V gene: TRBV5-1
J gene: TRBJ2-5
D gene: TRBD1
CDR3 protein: CASSLAGTGGKETQYF
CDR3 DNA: TGCGCCAGCAGCTTGGCCGGGACAGGGGGTAAAGAGACCCAGTACTTC

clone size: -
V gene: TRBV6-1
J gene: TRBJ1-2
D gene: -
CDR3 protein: CASSEPQTPNYGYTF
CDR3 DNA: TGTGCCAGCAGTGAACCGCAGACCCCTAACTATGGCTACACCTTC

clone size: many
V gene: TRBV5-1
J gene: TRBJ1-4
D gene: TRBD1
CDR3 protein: CASSSGQGNEKLFF
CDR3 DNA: TGCGCCAGCAGCAGTGGACAGGGGAATGAAAAACTGTTTTTT

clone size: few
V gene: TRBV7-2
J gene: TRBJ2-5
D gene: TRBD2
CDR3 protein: CASSLALTSGQETQYF
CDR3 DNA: TGTGCCAGCAGCTTAGCGCTGACTAGCGGCCAAGAGACCCAGTACTTC

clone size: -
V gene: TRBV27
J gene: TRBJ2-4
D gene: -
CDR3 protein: CASGTGSMEQYF
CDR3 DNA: TGTGCCAGCGGCACGGGGTCCATGGAGCAGTACTTC

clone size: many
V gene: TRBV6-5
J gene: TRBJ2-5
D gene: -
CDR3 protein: CASSYGQQETQYF
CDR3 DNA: TGTGCCAGCAGTTATGGACAACAAGAGACCCAGTACTTC

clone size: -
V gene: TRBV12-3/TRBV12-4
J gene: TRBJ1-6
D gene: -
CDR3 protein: CAGSLSGYNSPLHF
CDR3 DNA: TGTGCCGGCAGTTTGTCGGGCTATAATTCACCCCTCCACTTT

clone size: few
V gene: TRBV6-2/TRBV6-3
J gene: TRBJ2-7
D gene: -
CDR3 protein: CASRMDSRYHEQYF
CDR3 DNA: TGTGCCAGCCGAATGGACAGTCGTTACCACGAGCAGTACTTC

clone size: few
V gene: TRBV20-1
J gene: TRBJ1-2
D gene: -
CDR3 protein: CSAERSYANYGYTF
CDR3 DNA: TGCAGTGCTGAACGGAGCTACGCTAACTATGGCTACACCTTC

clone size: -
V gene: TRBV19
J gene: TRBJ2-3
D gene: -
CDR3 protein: CASSPSSGGTQYF
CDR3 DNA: TGTGCCAGTAGTCCCTCGTCAGGAGGTACGCAGTATTTT

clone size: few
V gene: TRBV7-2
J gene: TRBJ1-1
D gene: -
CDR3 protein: CASSPRPDPNTEAFF
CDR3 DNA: TGTGCCAGCAGCCCCCGACCGGACCCGAACACTGAAGCTTTCTTT

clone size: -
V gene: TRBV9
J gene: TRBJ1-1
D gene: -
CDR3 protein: CASSGLPLTEAFF
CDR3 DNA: TGTGCCAGCAGCGGTTTGCCCCTCACTGAAGCTTTCTTT

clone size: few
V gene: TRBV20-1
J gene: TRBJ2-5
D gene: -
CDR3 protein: CSARDAREAETQYF
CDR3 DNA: TGCAGTGCTAGAGATGCCAGGGAGGCAGAGACCCAGTACTTC

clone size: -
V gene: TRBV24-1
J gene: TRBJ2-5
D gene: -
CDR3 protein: CATSSPSGHQNNEQYF
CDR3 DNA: TGTGCCACCAGTAGCCCCTCGGGACACCAAAACAATGAGCAGTACTTC

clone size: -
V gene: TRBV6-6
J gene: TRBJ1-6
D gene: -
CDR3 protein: CASTSSTEGRSPLHF
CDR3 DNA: TGTGCCAGCACCTCCTCGACCGAAGGACGCTCACCCCTCCACTTT

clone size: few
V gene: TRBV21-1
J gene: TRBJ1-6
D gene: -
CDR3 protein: CASSPVKGQSPLHF
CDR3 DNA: TGTGCCAGCAGCCCTGTGAAGGGCCAATCACCCCTCCACTTT

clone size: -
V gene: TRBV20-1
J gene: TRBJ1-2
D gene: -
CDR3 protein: CSARLRENYGYTF
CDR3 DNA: TGCAGTGCTAGACTTCGAGAGAACTATGGCTACACCTTC

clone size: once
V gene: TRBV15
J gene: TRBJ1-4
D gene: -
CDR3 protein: CATSWVQVNEKLFF
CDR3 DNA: TGTGCCACCAGCTGGGTACAGGTTAATGAAAAACTGTTTTTT

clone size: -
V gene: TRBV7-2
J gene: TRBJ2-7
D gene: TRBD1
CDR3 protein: CASRQGQGKYYEQYF
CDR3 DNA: TGTGCCAGCAGACAGGGACAGGGGAAGTACTACGAGCAGTACTTC

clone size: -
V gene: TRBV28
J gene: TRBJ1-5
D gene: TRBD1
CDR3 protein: CASSQGQGFNQPQHF
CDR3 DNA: TGTGCCAGCAGTCAAGGACAGGGATTCAATCAGCCCCAGCATTTT

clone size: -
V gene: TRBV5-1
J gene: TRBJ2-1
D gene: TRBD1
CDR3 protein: CASSLGWTGDEQFF
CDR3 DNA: TGCGCCAGCAGCTTGGGCTGGACAGGGGATGAGCAGTTCTTC

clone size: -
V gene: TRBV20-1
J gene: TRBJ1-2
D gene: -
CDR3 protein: CSARDRTNKRTVRNGYTF
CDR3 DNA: TGCAGTGCTAGAGATCGGACCAACAAAAGGACAGTGAGGAATGGCTACACCTTC

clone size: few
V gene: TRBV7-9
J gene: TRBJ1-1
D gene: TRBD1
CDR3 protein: CASSPGQGDGTEAFF
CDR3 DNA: TGTGCCAGCAGCCCTGGACAGGGGGACGGCACTGAAGCTTTCTTT

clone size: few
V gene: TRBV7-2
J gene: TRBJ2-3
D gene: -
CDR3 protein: CASSLRHSTDAQYF
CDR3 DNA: TGTGCCAGCAGCTTACGACATAGCACAGATGCGCAGTATTTT

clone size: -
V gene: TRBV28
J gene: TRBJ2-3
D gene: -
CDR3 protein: CASSGLGATDTQYF
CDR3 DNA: TGTGCCAGCAGTGGACTGGGGGCCACAGATACGCAGTATTTT

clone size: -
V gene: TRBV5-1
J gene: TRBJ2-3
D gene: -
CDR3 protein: CASSSPGDIDTQYF
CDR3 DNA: TGCGCCAGCAGCTCACCGGGGGATATAGATACGCAGTATTTT

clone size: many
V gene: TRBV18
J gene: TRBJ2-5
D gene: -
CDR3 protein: CASSPSSETQYF
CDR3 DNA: TGTGCCAGCAGTCCTAGCAGTGAGACCCAGTACTTC

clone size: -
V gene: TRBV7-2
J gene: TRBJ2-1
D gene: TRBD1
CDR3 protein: CASSRDSKNNEQLF
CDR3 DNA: TGTGCCAGCAGCCGGGACAGTAAAAACAATGAGCAGTTATTC

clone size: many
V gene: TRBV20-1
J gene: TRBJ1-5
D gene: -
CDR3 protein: CSARVSNQPQHF
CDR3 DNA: TGCAGTGCTAGAGTGAGCAATCAGCCCCAGCATTTT

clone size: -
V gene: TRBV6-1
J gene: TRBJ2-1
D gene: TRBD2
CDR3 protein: CASISGAGAYNEQFF
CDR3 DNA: TGTGCCAGCATAAGCGGGGCTGGTGCCTACAATGAGCAGTTCTTC

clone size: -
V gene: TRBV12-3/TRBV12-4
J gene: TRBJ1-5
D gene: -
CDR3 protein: CASSPDGRSSQPQHF
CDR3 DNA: TGTGCCAGCAGTCCTGACGGGCGAAGCAGTCAGCCCCAGCATTTT

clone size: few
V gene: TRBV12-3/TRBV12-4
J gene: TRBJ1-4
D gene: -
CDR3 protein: CASNGGPYEKLFF
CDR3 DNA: TGTGCCAGCAATGGGGGGCCATATGAAAAACTGTTTTTT

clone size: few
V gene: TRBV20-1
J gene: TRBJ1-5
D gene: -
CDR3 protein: CSAVKDWLVASNQPQHF
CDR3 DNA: TGCAGTGCTGTCAAAGATTGGCTAGTGGCTAGCAATCAGCCCCAGCATTTT

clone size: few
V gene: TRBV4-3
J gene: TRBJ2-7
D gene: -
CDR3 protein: CASSPARSYEQYF
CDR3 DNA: TGCGCCAGCAGCCCCGCCCGTTCCTACGAGCAGTACTTC

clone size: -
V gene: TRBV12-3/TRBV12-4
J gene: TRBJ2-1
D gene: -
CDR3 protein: CASTPSGTRSYNEQFF
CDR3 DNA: TGTGCCAGCACCCCATCGGGTACTCGCTCCTACAATGAGCAGTTCTTC

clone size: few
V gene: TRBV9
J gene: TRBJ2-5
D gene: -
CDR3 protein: CASSPGVPEETQYF
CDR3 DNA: TGTGCCAGCAGTCCCGGGGTACCCGAAGAGACCCAGTACTTC

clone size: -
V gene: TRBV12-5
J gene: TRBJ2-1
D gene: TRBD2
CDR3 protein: CASVAPGGNEQFF
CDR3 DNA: TGTGCTAGTGTTGCCCCGGGGGGCAATGAGCAGTTCTTC

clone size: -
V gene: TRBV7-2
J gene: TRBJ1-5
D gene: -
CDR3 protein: CASSLAGRARNQPQHF
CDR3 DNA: TGTGCCAGCAGCTTAGCAGGCAGGGCCCGCAATCAGCCCCAGCATTTT

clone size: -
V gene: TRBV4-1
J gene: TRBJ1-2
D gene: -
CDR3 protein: CASSQDIGRSNYGYTF
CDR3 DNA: TGCGCCAGCAGCCAAGATATAGGACGGTCTAACTATGGCTACACCTTC

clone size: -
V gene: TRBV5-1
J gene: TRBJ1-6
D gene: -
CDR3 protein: CASSFFVRGSSYNSPLHF
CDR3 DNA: TGCGCCAGCAGCTTTTTCGTTCGGGGGAGCTCCTATAATTCACCCCTCCACTTT

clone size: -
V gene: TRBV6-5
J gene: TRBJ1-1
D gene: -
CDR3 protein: CASYARTTEAFF
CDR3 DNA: TGTGCCAGCTATGCCCGGACCACTGAAGCTTTCTTT

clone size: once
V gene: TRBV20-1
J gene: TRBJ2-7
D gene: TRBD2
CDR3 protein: CSAVLGTSGAYEQYF
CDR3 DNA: TGCAGTGCGGTACTAGGGACTAGTGGGGCATACGAGCAGTACTTC

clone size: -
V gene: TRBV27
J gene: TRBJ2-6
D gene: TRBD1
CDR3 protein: CASRTTGADSGANVLTF
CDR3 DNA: TGTGCCAGCAGAACGACAGGGGCCGACTCTGGGGCCAACGTCCTGACTTTC

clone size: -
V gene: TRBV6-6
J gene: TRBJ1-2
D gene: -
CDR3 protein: CASSYASGANYGYTF
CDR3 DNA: TGTGCCAGCAGTTACGCAAGCGGGGCCAACTATGGCTACACCTTC

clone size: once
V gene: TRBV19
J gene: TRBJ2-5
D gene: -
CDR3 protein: CASSIWNEQYF
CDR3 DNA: TGTGCCAGTAGTATTTGGAATGAGCAGTACTTC

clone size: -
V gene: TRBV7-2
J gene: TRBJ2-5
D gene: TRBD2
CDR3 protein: CASSTGLISEQYF
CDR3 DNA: TGTGCCAGCAGCACGGGACTAATCAGTGAGCAGTACTTC

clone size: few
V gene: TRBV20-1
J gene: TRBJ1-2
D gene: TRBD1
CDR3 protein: CSATTGTGNGYTF
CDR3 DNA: TGCAGTGCTACCACCGGGACAGGGAACGGCTACACCTTC

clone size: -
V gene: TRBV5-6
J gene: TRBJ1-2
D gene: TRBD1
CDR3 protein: CASSLVSGQFYGYTF
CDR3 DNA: TGTGCCAGCAGCTTGGTGTCGGGACAGTTCTATGGCTACACCTTC

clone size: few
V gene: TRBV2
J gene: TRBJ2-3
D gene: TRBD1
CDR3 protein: CASNRFGTENTDTQYF
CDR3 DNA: TGTGCCAGCAACCGATTTGGGACAGAGAACACAGATACGCAGTATTTT

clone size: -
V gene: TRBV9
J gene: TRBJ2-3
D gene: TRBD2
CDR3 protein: CASSVDPAGGMNTQYF
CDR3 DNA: TGTGCCAGCAGCGTAGATCCAGCGGGGGGCATGAATACGCAGTATTTT

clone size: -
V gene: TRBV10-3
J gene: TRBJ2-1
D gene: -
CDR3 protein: CATQRGREVVGETQFF
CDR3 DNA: TGTGCCACCCAAAGGGGCAGGGAAGTAGTAGGAGAGACCCAGTTCTTC

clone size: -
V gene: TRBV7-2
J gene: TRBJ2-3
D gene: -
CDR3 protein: CASTGSTDTQYF
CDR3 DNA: TGTGCCAGCACAGGTAGCACAGATACGCAGTATTTT